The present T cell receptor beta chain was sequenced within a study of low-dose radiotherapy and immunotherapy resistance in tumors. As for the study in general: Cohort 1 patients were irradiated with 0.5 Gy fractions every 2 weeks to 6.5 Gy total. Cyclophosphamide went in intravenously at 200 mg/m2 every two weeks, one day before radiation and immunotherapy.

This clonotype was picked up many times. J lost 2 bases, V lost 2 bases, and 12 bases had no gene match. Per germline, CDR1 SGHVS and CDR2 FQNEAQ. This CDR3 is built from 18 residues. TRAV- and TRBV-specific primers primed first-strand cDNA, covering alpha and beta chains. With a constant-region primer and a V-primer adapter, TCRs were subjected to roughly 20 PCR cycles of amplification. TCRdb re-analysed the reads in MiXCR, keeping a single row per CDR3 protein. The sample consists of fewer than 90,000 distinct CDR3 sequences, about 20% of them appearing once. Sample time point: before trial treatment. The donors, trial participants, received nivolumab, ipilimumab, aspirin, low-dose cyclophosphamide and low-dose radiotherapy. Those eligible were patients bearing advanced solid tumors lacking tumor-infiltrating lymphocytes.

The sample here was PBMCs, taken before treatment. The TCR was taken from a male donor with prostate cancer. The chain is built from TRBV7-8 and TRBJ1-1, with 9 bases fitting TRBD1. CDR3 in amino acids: CASSLPSGTGSRNTEAFF. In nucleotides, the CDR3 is TGTGCCAGCAGCTTACCTTCCGGGACAGGGAGCCGTAACACTGAAGCTTTCTTT.